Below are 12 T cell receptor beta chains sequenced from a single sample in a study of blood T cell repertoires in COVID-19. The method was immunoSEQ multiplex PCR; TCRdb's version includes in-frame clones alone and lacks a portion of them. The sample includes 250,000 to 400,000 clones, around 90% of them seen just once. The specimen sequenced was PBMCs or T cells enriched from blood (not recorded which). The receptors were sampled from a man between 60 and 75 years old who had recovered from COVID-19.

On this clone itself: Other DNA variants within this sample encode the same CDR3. Here the CDR3 reads CASSQGTGRYEQYF. DNA for the CDR3: TGCGCCAGCAGCCAGGGGACAGGGAGGTACGAGCAGTACTTC. The chain employs TRBV4-3 and TRBJ2-7, with 9 bases aligning to TRBD1. Germline loops: CDR1 LGHNA, CDR2 YSLEER. The CDR3 contains 14 residues. The junction had 4 bases not matched to a gene; V was cut back by 3 bases and J by 4 bases.

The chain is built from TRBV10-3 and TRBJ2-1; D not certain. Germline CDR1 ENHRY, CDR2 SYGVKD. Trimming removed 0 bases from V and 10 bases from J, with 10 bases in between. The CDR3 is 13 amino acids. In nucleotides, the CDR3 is TGTGCCATCAGTGAGTCGGCGGCGGTAGAGCAGTTCTTC. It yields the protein CAISESAAVEQFF.

The chain's CDR3 is CASSKDRVPGNTIYF. The CDR3 nucleotides read TGTGCCAGCAGCAAGGACAGGGTCCCTGGAAACACCATATATTTT. The rearrangement uses TRBV9 and TRBJ1-3, with TRBD1 identical over 8 bases. The CDR3 has 15 amino acids. Germline loops: CDR1 SGDLS, CDR2 YYNGEE. Trimming at V came to 4 bases and at J to 2 bases, leaving 5 bases not matched to a gene.

The CDR3 DNA is TGTGCCAGCAGCCAAGGAAACAGGGTGCGTGAAAAACTGTTTTTT. Translating it yields CASSQGNRVREKLFF. The genes are TRBV4-2 and TRBJ1-4, with a possible D match to TRBD1 (6 bases). This CDR3 has 15 residues. Germline CDR1 is LGHNA and CDR2 is YNFKEQ. V dropped 1 base and J dropped 7 bases, with 13 bases sitting between them.

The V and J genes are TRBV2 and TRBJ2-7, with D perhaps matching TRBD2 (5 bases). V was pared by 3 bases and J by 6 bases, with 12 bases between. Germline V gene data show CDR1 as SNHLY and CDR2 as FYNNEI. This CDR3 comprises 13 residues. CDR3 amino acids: CASSERAPIEQYF. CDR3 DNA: TGTGCCAGCAGTGAGAGGGCTCCCATCGAGCAGTACTTC.

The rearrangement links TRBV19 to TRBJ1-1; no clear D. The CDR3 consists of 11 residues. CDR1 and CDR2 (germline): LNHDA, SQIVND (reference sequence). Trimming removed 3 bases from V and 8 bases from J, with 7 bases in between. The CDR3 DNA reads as TGTGCCAGTAGTATTTGGCAGGAAGCTTTCTTT. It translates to CASSIWQEAFF.

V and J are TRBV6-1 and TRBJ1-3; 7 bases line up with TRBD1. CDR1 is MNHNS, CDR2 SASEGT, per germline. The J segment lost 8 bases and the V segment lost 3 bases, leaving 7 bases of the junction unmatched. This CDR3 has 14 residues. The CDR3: CASSETGSRDTIYF. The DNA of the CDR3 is TGTGCCAGCAGTGAGACAGGGAGCCGGGACACCATATATTTT.

The CDR3 loop reads CASSLGGGTLNEQFF. As DNA, the CDR3 is TGTGCCAGCAGCTTAGGGGGGGGGACTCTCAATGAGCAGTTCTTC. This chain links TRBV7-8 with TRBJ2-1; 7 bases are shared with TRBD2. This CDR3 is 15 amino acids long. After removal of 1 base from V and 6 bases from J, the junction contained 6 bases not matched to a gene. Looked up from germline, CDR1 is SGHVS and CDR2 is FQNEAQ.

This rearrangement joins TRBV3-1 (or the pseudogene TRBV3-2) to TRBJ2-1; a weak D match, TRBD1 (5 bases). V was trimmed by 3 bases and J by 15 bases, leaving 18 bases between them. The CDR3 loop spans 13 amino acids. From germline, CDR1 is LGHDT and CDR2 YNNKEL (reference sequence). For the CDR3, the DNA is TGTGCCAGCAGCCACGTAGACTCAGGGTCTCGGTTCTTC. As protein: CASSHVDSGSRFF.

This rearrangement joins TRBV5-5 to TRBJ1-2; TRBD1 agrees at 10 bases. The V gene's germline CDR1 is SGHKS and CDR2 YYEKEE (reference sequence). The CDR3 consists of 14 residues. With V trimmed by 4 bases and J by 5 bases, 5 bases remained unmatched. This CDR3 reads CASSLRDRGYGYTF. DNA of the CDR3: TGTGCCAGCAGCCTACGGGACAGGGGTTATGGCTACACCTTC.

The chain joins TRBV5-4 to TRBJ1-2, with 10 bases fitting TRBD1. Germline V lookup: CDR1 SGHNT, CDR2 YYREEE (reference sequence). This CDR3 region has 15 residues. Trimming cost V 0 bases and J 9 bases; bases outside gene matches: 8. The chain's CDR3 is CASSLARQGAGSYTF. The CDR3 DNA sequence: TGTGCCAGCAGCTTGGCGCGACAGGGGGCGGGTAGCTACACCTTC.

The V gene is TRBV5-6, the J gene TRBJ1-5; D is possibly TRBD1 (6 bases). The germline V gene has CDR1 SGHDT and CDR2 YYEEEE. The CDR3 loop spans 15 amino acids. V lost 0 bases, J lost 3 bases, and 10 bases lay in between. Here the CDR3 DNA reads TGTGCCAGCAGCTTGGGTACAGGGTACAATCAGCCCCAGCATTTT. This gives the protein CASSLGTGYNQPQHF.